These 5 T cell receptor beta chains were sequenced from one sample in a study of cytomegalovirus exposure and HLA in healthy donors. Sequenced by immunoSEQ multiplex PCR; TCRdb stores in-frame clones only, minus some. The sample includes 60,000 to 65,000 clones, roughly 94% of them seen just once. Source material: PBMCs. All receptors derive from a woman younger than 35 in good health and CMV-seropositive.

V and J are TRBV30 and TRBJ2-1; 8 bases line up with TRBD2. Losses at the gene ends were 0 bases for V and 4 bases for J; bases not matched to a gene: 5. CDR3 length equals 15 residues. CDR1 and CDR2 from the germline V gene are GTSNPN and SVGIG (reference sequence). The CDR3 loop is CAWSVHGGGYNEQFF. The CDR3 DNA sequence: TGTGCCTGGAGTGTACACGGGGGGGGATACAATGAGCAGTTCTTC.

This rearrangement joins TRBV18 to TRBJ1-1, with no clear D. Deletions cut 2 bases from V and 1 base from J, with 5 bases between. The germline V gene encodes CDR1 KGHSH and CDR2 LQKENI. The CDR3 covers 13 residues. Here the CDR3 DNA reads TGTGCCAGCTCACCAGCAGGGAACACTGAAGCTTTCTTT. It yields the protein CASSPAGNTEAFF.

This sequence joins TRBV21-1 and TRBJ1-1. TRBV21-1 is a pseudogene. The CDR3 consists of 15 residues. CDR3 protein: CASSKGGAWNTEAFF. In DNA, the CDR3 is TGTGCCAGCAGCAAAGGCGGGGCTTGGAACACTGAAGCTTTCTTT.

The chain uses TRBV11-3 and TRBJ2-3, with 10 positions matching TRBD2. The CDR3 loop spans 16 amino acids. The ends lost 2 bases at V and 2 bases at J; junction bases unmatched: 4. Germline CDR1 reads SGHNT; CDR2 reads YENEEA. The CDR3 loop is CASSLRSGGTTDTQYF. CDR3 DNA sequence: TGTGCCAGCAGCTTACGTAGCGGGGGGACCACAGATACGCAGTATTTT.

V is TRBV29-1 and J is TRBJ1-5; D remains ambiguous. Trimming took off 2 bases at V and 0 bases at J, with 8 bases between the two ends. Germline V gene sequence: CDR1 SQVTM, CDR2 ANQGSEA. The CDR3 is made up of 14 amino acids. In nucleotides, the CDR3 is TGCAGCGTTGAACTTGGAGGTAGCAATCAGCCCCAGCATTTT. Translation gives CSVELGGSNQPQHF.